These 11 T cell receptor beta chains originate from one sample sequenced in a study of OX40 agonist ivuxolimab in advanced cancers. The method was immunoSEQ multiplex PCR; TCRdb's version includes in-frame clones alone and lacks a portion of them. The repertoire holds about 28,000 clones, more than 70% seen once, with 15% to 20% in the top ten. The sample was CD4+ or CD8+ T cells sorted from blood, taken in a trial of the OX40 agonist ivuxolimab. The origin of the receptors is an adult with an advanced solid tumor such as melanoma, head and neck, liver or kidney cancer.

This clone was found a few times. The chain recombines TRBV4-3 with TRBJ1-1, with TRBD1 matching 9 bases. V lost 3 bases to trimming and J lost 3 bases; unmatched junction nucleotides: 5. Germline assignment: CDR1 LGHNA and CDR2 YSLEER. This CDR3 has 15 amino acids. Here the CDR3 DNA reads TGCGCCAGCAGCCAGACAGGGGGAGGGGACACTGAAGCTTTCTTT. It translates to CASSQTGGGDTEAFF.

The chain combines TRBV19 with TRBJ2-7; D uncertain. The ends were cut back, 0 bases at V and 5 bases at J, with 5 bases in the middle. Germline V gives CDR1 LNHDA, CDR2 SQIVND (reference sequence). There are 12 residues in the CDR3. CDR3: CASSIDGHEQYF. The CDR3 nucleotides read TGTGCCAGTAGTATAGATGGCCACGAGCAGTACTTC.

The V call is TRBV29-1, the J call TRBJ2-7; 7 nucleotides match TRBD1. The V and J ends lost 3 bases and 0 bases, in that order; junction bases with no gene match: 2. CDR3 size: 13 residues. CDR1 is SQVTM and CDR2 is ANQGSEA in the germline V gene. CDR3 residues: CSVETGNSYEQYF. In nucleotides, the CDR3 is TGCAGCGTTGAGACAGGGAACTCCTACGAGCAGTACTTC.

The CDR3 spells CASSWQGGENTEAFF. Here the CDR3 DNA reads TGTGCCAGCAGCTGGCAGGGGGGGGAGAACACTGAAGCTTTCTTT. The V and J genes are TRBV27 and TRBJ1-1; 7 nucleotides match TRBD1. J gave up 1 base and V 6 bases, and 8 bases lay outside the gene matches. Germline-derived CDR1 and CDR2 are MNHEY and SMNVEV (reference sequence). This CDR3 has 15 residues.

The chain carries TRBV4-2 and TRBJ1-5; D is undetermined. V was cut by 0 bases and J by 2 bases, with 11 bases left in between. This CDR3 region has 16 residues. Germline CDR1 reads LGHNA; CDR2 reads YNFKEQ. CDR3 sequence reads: CASSQEVAGRNQPQHF. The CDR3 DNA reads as TGTGCCAGCAGCCAAGAGGTGGCAGGTCGCAATCAGCCCCAGCATTTT.

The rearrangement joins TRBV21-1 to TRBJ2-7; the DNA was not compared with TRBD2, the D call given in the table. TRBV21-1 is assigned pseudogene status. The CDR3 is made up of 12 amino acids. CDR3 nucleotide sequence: TGTGCCAGCCATAAGAGCTCCTACGAGCAGTACTTC. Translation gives CASHKSSYEQYF.

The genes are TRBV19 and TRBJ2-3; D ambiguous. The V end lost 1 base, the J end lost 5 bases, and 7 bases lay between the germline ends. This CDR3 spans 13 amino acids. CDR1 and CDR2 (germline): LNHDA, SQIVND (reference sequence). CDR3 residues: CASSIGEIDTQYF. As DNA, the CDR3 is TGTGCCAGTAGTATAGGGGAAATAGATACGCAGTATTTT. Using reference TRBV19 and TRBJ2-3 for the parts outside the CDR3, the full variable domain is DGGITQSPKYLFRKEGQNVTLSCEQNLNHDAMYWYRQDPGQGLRLIYYSQIVNDFQKGDIAEGYSVSREKKESFPLTVTSAQKNPTAFYLCASSIGEIDTQYFGPGTRLTVL.

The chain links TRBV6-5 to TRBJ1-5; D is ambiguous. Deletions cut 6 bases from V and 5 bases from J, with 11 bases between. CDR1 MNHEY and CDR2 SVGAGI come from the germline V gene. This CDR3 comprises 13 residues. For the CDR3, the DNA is TGTGCCAGCAGGGACTCGGTACATCAGCCCCAGCATTTT. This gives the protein CASRDSVHQPQHF.

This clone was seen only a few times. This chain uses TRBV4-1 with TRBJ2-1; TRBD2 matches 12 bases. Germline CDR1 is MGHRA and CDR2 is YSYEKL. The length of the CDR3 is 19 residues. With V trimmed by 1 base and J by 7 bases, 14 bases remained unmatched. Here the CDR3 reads CASSQAPSGGANGENEQFF. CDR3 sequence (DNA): TGCGCCAGCAGCCAAGCTCCTAGCGGGGGGGCAAATGGGGAAAATGAGCAGTTCTTC.

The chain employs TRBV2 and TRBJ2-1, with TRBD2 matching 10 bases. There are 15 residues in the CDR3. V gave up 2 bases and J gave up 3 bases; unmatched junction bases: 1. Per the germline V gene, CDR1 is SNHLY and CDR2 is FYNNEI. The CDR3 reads CASSELAGDYNEQFF. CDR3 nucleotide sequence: TGTGCCAGCAGTGAACTAGCGGGGGACTACAATGAGCAGTTCTTC.

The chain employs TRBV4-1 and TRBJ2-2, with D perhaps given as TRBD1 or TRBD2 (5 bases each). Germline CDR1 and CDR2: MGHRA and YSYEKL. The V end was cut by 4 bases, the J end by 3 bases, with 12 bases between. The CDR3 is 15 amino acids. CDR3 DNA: TGCGCCAGCAGCCTCCGGGACCCTTACACCGGGGAGCTGTTTTTT. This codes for CASSLRDPYTGELFF.